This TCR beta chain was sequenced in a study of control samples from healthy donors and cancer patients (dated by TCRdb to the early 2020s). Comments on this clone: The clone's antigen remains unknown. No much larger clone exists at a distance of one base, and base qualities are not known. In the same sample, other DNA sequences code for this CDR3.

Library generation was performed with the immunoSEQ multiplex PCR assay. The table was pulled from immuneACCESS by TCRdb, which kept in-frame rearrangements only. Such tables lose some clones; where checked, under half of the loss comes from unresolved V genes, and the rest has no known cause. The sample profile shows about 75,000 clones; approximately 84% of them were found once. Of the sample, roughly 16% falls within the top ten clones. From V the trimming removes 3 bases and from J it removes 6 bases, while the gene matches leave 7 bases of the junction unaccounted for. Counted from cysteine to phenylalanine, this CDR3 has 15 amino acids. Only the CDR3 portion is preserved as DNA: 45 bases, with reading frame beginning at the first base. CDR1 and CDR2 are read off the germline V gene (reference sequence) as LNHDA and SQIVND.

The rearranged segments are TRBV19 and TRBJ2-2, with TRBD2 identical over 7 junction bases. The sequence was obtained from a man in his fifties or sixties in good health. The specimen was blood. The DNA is TGTGCCAGTAGTATTGGAGGGAGCGGGGCCGGGGAGCTGTTTTTT. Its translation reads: CASSIGGSGAGELFF.